This entry is about one T cell receptor (beta chain). The sample belongs to a study of blood T cell repertoires in COVID-19. Data came from immunoSEQ multiplex PCR; TCRdb stores just in-frame clones and leaves some out. The sample holds about 170,000 clones, 88% seen once. The CDR3 totals 15 residues. The junction had 12 bases not matched to a gene; V was cut back by 10 bases and J by 6 bases. Per the germline V gene, CDR1 is ENHRY and CDR2 is SYGVKD. This rearrangement joins TRBV10-3 to TRBJ1-6, with 7 positions matching TRBD1. The receptor was derived from a man aged 50 or older who had recovered from COVID-19. The sequenced material came from peripheral blood. CDR3 region: CATKGNRGSNSPLHF. The CDR3 DNA is TGTGCCACCAAGGGAAACAGGGGAAGTAATTCACCCCTCCACTTT.